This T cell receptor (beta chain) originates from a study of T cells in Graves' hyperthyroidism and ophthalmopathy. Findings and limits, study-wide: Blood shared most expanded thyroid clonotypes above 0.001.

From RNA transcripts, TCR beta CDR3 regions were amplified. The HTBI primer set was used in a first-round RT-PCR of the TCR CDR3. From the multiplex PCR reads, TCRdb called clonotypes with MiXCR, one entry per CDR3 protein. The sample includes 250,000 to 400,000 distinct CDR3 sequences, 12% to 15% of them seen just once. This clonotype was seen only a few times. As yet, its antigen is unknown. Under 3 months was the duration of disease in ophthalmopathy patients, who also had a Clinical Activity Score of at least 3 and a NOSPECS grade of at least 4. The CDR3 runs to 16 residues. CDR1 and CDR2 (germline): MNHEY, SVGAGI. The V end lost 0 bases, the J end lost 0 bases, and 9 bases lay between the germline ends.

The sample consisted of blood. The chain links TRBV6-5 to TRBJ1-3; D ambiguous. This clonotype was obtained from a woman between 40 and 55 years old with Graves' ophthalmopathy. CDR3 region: CASSYSPAGSGNTIYF. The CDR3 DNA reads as TGTGCCAGCAGTTACTCTCCCGCAGGCTCTGGAAACACCATATATTTT.